A single sample is the source of the 26 T cell receptor beta chains below, sequenced in a study of cytomegalovirus exposure and HLA in healthy donors. Primers included in the PCR were 60 Vbeta and 13 Jbeta primers. Data came from immunoSEQ multiplex PCR; TCRdb stores just in-frame clones and leaves some out. The top ten clones hold roughly 3.6% of a sample with over 80,000 clones, 73% of them seen once. The sequenced material came from PBMCs. These receptors originate from a man aged 35 to 55 in good health and CMV-seronegative.

The gene calls are TRBV5-1 and TRBJ2-1; tentatively, D is TRBD2 (6 bases). CDR3 length equals 15 residues. V gave up 4 bases and J gave up 9 bases, with 20 bases separating them. CDR1 and CDR2 (germline): SGHRS, YFSETQ. In DNA form, the CDR3 reads TGCGCCAGCAGCCACCTAGCGACTGGTGGTGGTGAGCAGTTCTTC. Encoded protein: CASSHLATGGGEQFF.

The chain uses TRBV7-2 and TRBJ1-5; 8 positions agree with TRBD1. Germline CDR1 and CDR2: SGHTA and FQGNSA. J lost 5 bases, V lost 5 bases, and 8 bases had no gene match. This CDR3 spans 15 amino acids. The CDR3 loop is CASSLSRDRYQPQHF. The CDR3 nucleotides read TGTGCCAGCAGCCTTAGTCGGGACAGGTATCAGCCCCAGCATTTT.

The chain recombines TRBV5-4 with TRBJ2-1; 7 bases line up with TRBD2. The V gene's germline CDR1 is SGHNT and CDR2 YYREEE (reference sequence). This CDR3 is built from 15 residues. Trimming cost V 5 bases and J 0 bases; bases outside gene matches: 5. CDR3 sequence: CASRSGLPSYNEQFF. Here the CDR3 DNA reads TGTGCCAGCAGATCGGGACTACCCTCCTACAATGAGCAGTTCTTC.

A word on this clone: The same CDR3 can be traced to other DNA sequences in this sample. The rearrangement joins TRBV30 to TRBJ1-5, with a weak D call TRBD1 (6 bases). Germline V gene lookup returns CDR1 GTSNPN and CDR2 SVGIG (reference sequence). The CDR3 consists of 13 residues. The V gene lost 6 bases and the J gene lost 0 bases, with 9 bases spanning the gap. CDR3 region: CACGQNSNQPQHF. CDR3 nucleotide sequence: TGTGCCTGCGGACAGAATAGCAATCAGCCCCAGCATTTT.

The V call is TRBV5-6, the J call TRBJ1-4; D might be TRBD1 (5 bases). The CDR3 has 14 amino acids. Germline V lookup: CDR1 SGHDT, CDR2 YYEEEE. V was pared by 2 bases and J by 3 bases, with 8 bases between. CDR3 nucleotides: TGTGCCAGCAGCTTAGGGGACTCTAATGAAAAACTGTTTTTT. Translation gives CASSLGDSNEKLFF.

This clone was recorded once. This chain connects TRBV6-6 to TRBJ1-6, with D tentatively TRBD1 (5 bases). The CDR3 runs 12 residues. Germline V gene sequence: CDR1 MNHNY, CDR2 SVGAGI (reference sequence). The V and J ends lost 8 bases and 7 bases respectively, with 9 bases between them. The DNA of the CDR3 is TGTGCCAGCGACAGAAACAATTCACCCCTCCACTTT. It is translated as CASDRNNSPLHF.

This sequence joins TRBV7-9 and TRBJ2-7, with D possibly being TRBD2 (5 bases). CDR3 length equals 15 residues. The V end lost 5 bases, the J end lost 3 bases, and 17 bases lay between the germline ends. Germline V lookup: CDR1 SEHNR, CDR2 FQNEAQ (reference sequence). The CDR3 DNA reads as TGTGCCAGCAGCAATACAGAGGGCTTAAGCTACGAGCAGTACTTC. This translates into CASSNTEGLSYEQYF.

The chain combines TRBV2 with TRBJ1-4; TRBD1 matches at 10 bases. The CDR3 is 15 residues long. V gave up 8 bases and J gave up 10 bases; unmatched junction bases: 13. Looked up from germline, CDR1 is SNHLY and CDR2 is FYNNEI. The CDR3 region is CASARQGALSGKLFF. DNA of the CDR3: TGTGCCAGCGCACGACAGGGGGCGCTGTCAGGAAAACTGTTTTTT.

The chain employs TRBV15 and TRBJ2-5, with D possibly called TRBD1 or TRBD2 (6 bases each). The CDR3 totals 13 residues. V was pared by 5 bases and J by 4 bases, with 11 bases between. CDR1 and CDR2 (germline): LNHNV, YYDKDF (reference sequence). The CDR3: CATSGGTRETQYF. CDR3 nucleotide sequence: TGTGCCACCAGCGGAGGGACAAGAGAGACCCAGTACTTC.

The CDR3 protein is CASSGTVWTGELFF. CDR3 in DNA: TGCGCCAGCAGCGGGACAGTGTGGACCGGGGAGCTGTTTTTT. The chain combines TRBV4-1 with TRBJ2-2; 7 bases line up with TRBD1. CDR1 and CDR2 from the germline V gene are MGHRA and YSYEKL. The CDR3 sequence is 14 residues long. Germline trimming cut 5 bases from V and 5 bases from J; bases unmatched to any gene: 5.

This clone has a handful of counts. The chain is built from TRBV6-1 and TRBJ1-5, with 9 bases that match TRBD1. The CDR3 runs to 16 residues. Losses at the gene ends were 4 bases for V and 0 bases for J; bases not matched to a gene: 4. Germline values: CDR1 MNHNS, CDR2 SASEGT. The CDR3 reads CASSGTGVTSNQPQHF. In nucleotides, the CDR3 is TGTGCCAGCAGTGGGACAGGGGTAACTAGCAATCAGCCCCAGCATTTT.

The chain recombines TRBV10-3 with TRBJ2-1; 10 positions match TRBD1. Germline V gene data show CDR1 as ENHRY and CDR2 as SYGVKD. The V gene end was trimmed by 2 bases and the J gene end by 3 bases; junction bases not matched to a gene: 7. This CDR3 region has 17 residues. The CDR3 loop reads CAISEAMTGGVYNEQFF. The CDR3 DNA reads as TGTGCCATCAGTGAGGCAATGACAGGGGGCGTCTACAATGAGCAGTTCTTC.

The count of this clone is one. The V and J genes are TRBV10-3 and TRBJ2-7; TRBD2 aligns across 7 bases. Germline CDR1 ENHRY, CDR2 SYGVKD. V trimming: 10 bases; J trimming: 2 bases; junction bases outside the gene matches: 8. The CDR3 sequence is 13 residues long. The CDR3 region has the DNA TGTGCCACCCGTCTAGCGGATGCCTACGAGCAGTACTTC. This gives the protein CATRLADAYEQYF.

This clone has a single count. The chain is built from TRBV15 and TRBJ1-4; 9 bases are shared with TRBD1. CDR1 is LNHNV, CDR2 YYDKDF, per germline (reference sequence). This CDR3 has 16 amino acids. V lost 3 bases, J lost 4 bases, and 6 bases stayed unmatched. Written as DNA, the CDR3 is TGTGCCACCAGCAGGAACAGGGGGCAGGTTAATGAAAAACTGTTTTTT. The encoded protein is CATSRNRGQVNEKLFF.

There are a few counts of this clone. J is TRBJ1-6 and V is TRBV5-4, with a weak D call TRBD1 (5 bases). There are 14 residues in the CDR3. Trimming stripped 0 bases from V and 8 bases from J, with 9 bases between. Germline V lookup: CDR1 SGHNT, CDR2 YYREEE (reference sequence). The CDR3 bases are TGTGCCAGCAGCTTGGCCGGGGGGGATTCACCCCTCCACTTT. Encoded protein: CASSLAGGDSPLHF. The full variable domain, completed using reference TRBV5-4 and TRBJ1-6, is ETGVTQSPTHLIKTRGQQVTLRCSSQSGHNTVSWYQQALGQGPQFIFQYYREEENGRGNFPPRFSGLQFPNYSSELNVNALELDDSALYLCASSLAGGDSPLHFGNGTRLTVT.

The chain couples TRBV10-3 to TRBJ1-5, with D uncertain. V gave up 2 bases and J gave up 3 bases, with 14 bases separating them. Germline CDR1 reads ENHRY; CDR2 reads SYGVKD. CDR3 size: 16 residues. Here the CDR3 reads CAISEAYSIDNQPQHF. CDR3 nucleotide sequence: TGTGCCATCAGTGAGGCGTACAGTATAGACAATCAGCCCCAGCATTTT.

The chain uses TRBV15 and TRBJ2-7; a possible D gene is TRBD1 (6 bases). The germline V gene encodes CDR1 LNHNV and CDR2 YYDKDF (reference sequence). Trimming removed 3 bases at V and 6 bases at J, with 15 bases between. This CDR3 spans 14 amino acids. The CDR3 sequence: CATSRIGQSREQYF. As DNA, the CDR3 is TGTGCCACCAGCAGGATAGGACAGAGCCGCGAGCAGTACTTC.

The genes are TRBV15 and TRBJ1-5; 8 bases agree with TRBD1. Germline V gene sequence: CDR1 LNHNV, CDR2 YYDKDF (reference sequence). Germline trimming cut 11 bases from V and 2 bases from J; bases unmatched to any gene: 5. CDR3 size: 13 residues. CDR3 amino acids: CAATGQGNQPQHF. The DNA for the CDR3 is TGTGCCGCTACGGGACAGGGCAATCAGCCCCAGCATTTT.

The J gene is TRBJ2-6, the V gene TRBV27; D not certain. Trimming shortened V by 4 bases and J by 2 bases, and 3 bases separated the two germline ends. Germline CDR1 reads MNHEY; CDR2 reads SMNVEV (reference sequence). There are 13 residues in the CDR3. The CDR3 spells CASSWPGANVLTF. The CDR3 DNA follows: TGTGCCAGCAGTTGGCCTGGGGCCAACGTCCTGACTTTC.

V and J are TRBV4-2 and TRBJ2-7; tentative D call: TRBD1 (5 bases). V was cut by 3 bases and J by 5 bases, with 20 bases left in between. The CDR3 spans 16 residues. Germline CDR1 and CDR2: LGHNA and YNFKEQ. The CDR3 protein is CASSHRRQSSLHEQYF. In DNA form, the CDR3 reads TGTGCCAGCAGCCACCGGAGACAGTCTTCCCTCCACGAGCAGTACTTC.

The table lists this clone with a count of one. The chain carries TRBV5-1 and TRBJ1-1, with 8 bases aligning to TRBD1. CDR3 length: 14 residues. The V gene's germline CDR1 is SGHRS and CDR2 YFSETQ. V shed 2 bases and J 3 bases; nucleotides not matched to a gene: 3. The CDR3 protein is CASSFDRGDTEAFF. The CDR3 DNA follows: TGCGCCAGCAGCTTTGACAGGGGCGACACTGAAGCTTTCTTT.

This clone turned up a few times. The rearrangement uses TRBV4-2 and TRBJ1-3; a possible D gene is TRBD1 (5 bases). V was clipped by 0 bases and J by 5 bases, with 17 bases between them. Germline values: CDR1 LGHNA, CDR2 YNFKEQ. This CDR3 is built from 17 residues. The CDR3 sequence is CASSQDVSGFGRNTIYF. CDR3 DNA: TGTGCCAGCAGCCAAGATGTGTCAGGGTTTGGGCGAAACACCATATATTTT.

J is TRBJ2-7 and V is TRBV5-6; the match to TRBD2 covers 8 bases. With V trimmed by 3 bases and J by 3 bases, 8 bases remained unmatched. This CDR3 is built from 15 residues. Germline V lookup: CDR1 SGHDT, CDR2 YYEEEE. In DNA form, the CDR3 reads TGTGCCAGCAGCTCAAGGCGGGGGGCGGTCTACGAGCAGTACTTC. Encoded protein: CASSSRRGAVYEQYF.

This clone turned up a few times. The chain is built from TRBV28 and TRBJ2-7; 13 bases align to TRBD2. Losses at the gene ends were 5 bases for V and 3 bases for J; bases not matched to a gene: 13. Germline CDR1 reads MDHEN; CDR2 reads SYDVKM. This CDR3 comprises 18 residues. The CDR3 here is CASSGTSGAINGDYEQYF. CDR3 DNA: TGTGCCAGCAGTGGGACTAGCGGGGCAATAAACGGGGACTACGAGCAGTACTTC.

The genes are TRBV28 and TRBJ1-1, with TRBD1 matching 7 bases. This CDR3 spans 13 amino acids. Germline CDR1 reads MDHEN; CDR2 reads SYDVKM. After removal of 5 bases from V and 4 bases from J, the junction contained 4 bases not matched to a gene. In DNA, the CDR3 is TGTGCCAGCAGTCGACAGGGAGGCACTGAAGCTTTCTTT. The encoded protein is CASSRQGGTEAFF.

The chain employs TRBV19 and TRBJ2-2, with TRBD1 matching over 10 bases. Germline-derived CDR1 and CDR2 are LNHDA and SQIVND (reference sequence). V trimming: 9 bases; J trimming: 6 bases; junction bases outside the gene matches: 16. The CDR3 spans 17 residues. In DNA, the CDR3 is TGTGCCAGCTCGAATTTTGCGGGACAGGGGTATTCCGGGGAGCTGTTTTTT. It encodes CASSNFAGQGYSGELFF.